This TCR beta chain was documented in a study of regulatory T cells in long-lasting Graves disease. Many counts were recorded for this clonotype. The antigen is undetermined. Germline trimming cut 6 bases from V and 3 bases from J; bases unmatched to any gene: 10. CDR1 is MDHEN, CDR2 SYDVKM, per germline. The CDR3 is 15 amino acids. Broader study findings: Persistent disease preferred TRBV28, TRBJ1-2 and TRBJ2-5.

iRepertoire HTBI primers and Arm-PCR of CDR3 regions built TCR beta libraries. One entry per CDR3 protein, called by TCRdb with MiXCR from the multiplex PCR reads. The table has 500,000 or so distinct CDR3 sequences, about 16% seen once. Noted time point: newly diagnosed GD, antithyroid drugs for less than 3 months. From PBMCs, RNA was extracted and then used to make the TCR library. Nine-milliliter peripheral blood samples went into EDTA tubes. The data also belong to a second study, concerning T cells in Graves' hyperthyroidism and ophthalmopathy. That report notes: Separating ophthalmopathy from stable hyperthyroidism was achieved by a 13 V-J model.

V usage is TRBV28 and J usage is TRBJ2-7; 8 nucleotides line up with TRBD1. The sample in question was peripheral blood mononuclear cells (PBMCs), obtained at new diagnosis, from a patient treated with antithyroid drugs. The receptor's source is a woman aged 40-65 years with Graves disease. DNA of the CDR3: TGTGCCAGCAGCCCGGACAGGGTGACCTTCTACGAGCAGTACTTC. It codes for CASSPDRVTFYEQYF.